This T cell receptor (beta chain) originates from a study of vaccination effects on CD4 cells after COVID-19. This CDR3 is built from 12 residues. Trimming cost V 4 bases and J 8 bases, with 11 bases left between them. Germline V gene sequence: CDR1 MGHDK, CDR2 SYGVNS. The assay was immunoSEQ multiplex PCR, and TCRdb's table has in-frame clones only and misses some. This sample yields approximately 78,000 clones, of which about 86% are seen a single time; 0.95% to 1.5% belongs to the top ten. Sequencing followed a ViraFEST assay step that expanded antigen-specific CD4+ T cells with viral peptide pools. Following culture for around 10 days, CD4+ T cells were isolated. Participants received two doses of either the BNT162b2 or mRNA-1273 vaccine. Regarding this clone: What it binds is not known.

The chain couples TRBV25-1 to TRBJ1-2; D ambiguous. This TCR came from a human donor who received a COVID-19 vaccine. The specimen comprised CD4+ T cells from PBMCs cultured with HCoV-229E spike peptides, sampled after COVID-19 vaccination. CDR3: CASSGGNLGYTF. The CDR3 DNA reads TGTGCCAGCAGTGGAGGAAATCTCGGCTACACCTTC.